The 18 T cell receptor beta chains below were found in one sample sequenced in a study of T cells in Graves' hyperthyroidism and ophthalmopathy. There were TCR beta CDR3 regions amplified from RNA transcripts. The HTBI primer set served for first-round RT-PCR of the TCR CDR3. TCRdb reanalysed the multiplex PCR reads using MiXCR and keeps one entry per CDR3 protein. In the table there are some 510,000 distinct CDR3 sequences, 46% of which are singletons. Sequencing input: peripheral blood or thyroid tissue (not recorded which). All receptors derive from a woman younger than 35 with Graves' hyperthyroidism.

This clonotype was recorded a few times. The rearrangement joins TRBV7-9 to TRBJ1-2; 10 bases map to TRBD1. This CDR3 contains 15 residues. The germline V gene has CDR1 SEHNR and CDR2 FQNEAQ (reference sequence). With 5 bases clipped from V and 3 bases from J, the junction kept 6 bases outside the gene matches. This CDR3 is CASSRGQGDYYGYTF. The DNA for the CDR3 is TGTGCCAGCAGCCGCGGACAGGGGGACTACTATGGCTACACCTTC.

Points on this clonotype: Being one base from a much bigger clone, this may be a read error. CDR3 in amino acids: CSVDEANSYEQHF. As DNA, the CDR3 is TGCAGCGTTGACGAGGCAAACTCCTACGAGCAGCACTTC. This rearrangement joins TRBV29-1 to TRBJ2-7; D unresolved. This CDR3 region has 13 residues. The germline CDR1 and CDR2 sequences are SQVTM and ANQGSEA.

The genes are TRBV25-1 and TRBJ1-4; no definite D call. Trimming cost V 6 bases and J 3 bases, with 14 bases left between them. The V gene's germline CDR1 is MGHDK and CDR2 SYGVNS. The CDR3 totals 15 residues. Written as DNA, the CDR3 is TGTGCCAGCAGCGGGTACCTGGAGGCTAATGAAAAACTGTTTTTT. Protein: CASSGYLEANEKLFF. Full variable domain (rest looked up from reference TRBV25-1 and TRBJ1-4): EADIYQTPRYLVIGTGKKITLECSQTMGHDKMYWYQQDPGMELHLIHYSYGVNSTEKGDLSSESTVSRIRTEHFPLTLESARPSHTSQYLCASSGYLEANEKLFFGSGTQLSVL.

There are a few counts of this clonotype. Here the CDR3 omits its conserved ending phenylalanine or tryptophan, so a read error is the likely source. The DNA is left out, because the CDR3 cannot be placed on it with certainty; the CDR3 is given as TCRdb lists it. This chain links TRBV7-9 with TRBJ1-4. Germline loops: CDR1 SEHNR, CDR2 FQNEAQ (reference sequence). The CDR3 is 8 residues long, counting both termini. The CDR3 spells CASNEDGY.

This clonotype came up a few times. This chain connects TRBV6-5 to TRBJ1-1; D uncertain. There are 13 residues in the CDR3. Germline CDR1 is MNHEY and CDR2 is SVGAGI. Trimming took 4 bases from V and 7 from J, leaving 13 bases between them. The CDR3 region has the DNA TGTGCCAGCAGTTCCATCGGGAGGAGTGAAGCTTTCTTT. Its protein product is CASSSIGRSEAFF.

The V call is TRBV12-3 or TRBV12-4, the J call TRBJ1-5; tentatively, D is TRBD1 (5 bases). V gave up 5 bases and J gave up 4 bases, with 15 bases separating them. The CDR3 sequence is 15 residues long. The CDR3 nucleotides read TGTGCCAGCAGTCCCGTCAAGGGACGAAATCAGCCCCAGCATTTT. Translating gives CASSPVKGRNQPQHF.

The genes are TRBV6-1 and TRBJ1-1; no definite D call. V lost 1 base, J lost 1 base, and 4 bases lay in between. There are 13 residues in the CDR3. CDR1 is MNHNS, CDR2 SASEGT, per germline. CDR3 sequence (DNA): TGTGCCAGCAGTGAAGGGACGAACACTGAAGCTTTCTTT. Translation gives CASSEGTNTEAFF.

This clonotype was counted only a few times. The chain links TRBV5-1 to TRBJ2-5, with D possibly matching TRBD2 (5 bases). There are 14 residues in the CDR3. Trimming removed 3 bases at V and 4 bases at J, with 13 bases between. Germline lookup yields CDR1 SGHRS and CDR2 YFSETQ. The CDR3 region has the DNA TGCGCCAGCAGCTCCCGGGGAGTTGGAGAGACCCAGTACTTC. Protein sequence: CASSSRGVGETQYF.

J is TRBJ2-7 and V is TRBV2, with 8 bases matching TRBD1. Germline V gene data show CDR1 as SNHLY and CDR2 as FYNNEI. This CDR3 has 14 residues. Unmatched junction bases numbered 7, after V lost 5 bases and J lost 4 bases. The CDR3 DNA reads TGTGCCAGCAGTCCCGCAGGGGGCATGTACGAGCAGTACTTC. It yields the protein CASSPAGGMYEQYF.

V gene TRBV6-2 or TRBV6-3 combines with J gene TRBJ1-2; TRBD1 matches at 7 bases. Germline trimming cut 2 bases from V and 2 bases from J; bases unmatched to any gene: 5. The germline gives CDR1 MNHEY, CDR2 SVGEGT. The CDR3 spans 15 residues. CDR3 DNA: TGTGCCAGCAGTTACGAGGCCAGGGGGAACTATGGCTACACCTTC. As protein: CASSYEARGNYGYTF.

This chain links TRBV10-2 with TRBJ2-7; 7 bases align to TRBD1. CDR1 is WSHSY, CDR2 SAAADI, per germline. V shed 8 bases and J 5 bases; nucleotides not matched to a gene: 12. The CDR3 consists of 14 residues. CDR3 in DNA: TGCGCCAGCTGGGATCCAGGGGGACGGAACGAGCAGTACTTC. This encodes CASWDPGGRNEQYF.

This clonotype was counted a single time. The CDR3 sequence is CASSMEGYGYTF. CDR3 nucleotide sequence: TGTGCCAGCAGTATGGAGGGCTATGGCTACACCTTC. The chain employs TRBV2 and TRBJ1-2; D is undetermined. Trimming took 5 bases from V and 4 from J, leaving 8 bases between them. The CDR3 runs to 12 residues. Germline lookup yields CDR1 SNHLY and CDR2 FYNNEI. The variable domain in full, with the rest retrieved from reference TRBV2 and TRBJ1-2, is EPEVTQTPSHQVTQMGQEVILRCVPISNHLYFYWYRQILGQKVEFLVSFYNNEISEKSEIFDDQFSVERPDGSNFTLKIRSTKLEDSAMYFCASSMEGYGYTFGSGTRLTVV.

The chain uses TRBV19 and TRBJ2-3; D is undetermined. Germline-derived CDR1 and CDR2 are LNHDA and SQIVND (reference sequence). Trimming pared 3 bases from V and 6 bases from J, leaving 13 bases between. CDR3 length equals 14 residues. For the CDR3, the DNA is TGTGCCAGTAGTATTGCCTCAGGAGCGGATACGCAGTATTTT. This sequence encodes CASSIASGADTQYF.

The chain links TRBV20-1 to TRBJ2-5, with 9 bases lining up with TRBD1. Losses at the gene ends were 6 bases for V and 3 bases for J; bases not matched to a gene: 11. This CDR3 comprises 15 residues. Germline values: CDR1 DFQATT, CDR2 SNEGSKA (reference sequence). The chain's CDR3 is CSAEGQGRHKETQYF. CDR3 sequence (DNA): TGCAGTGCAGAAGGACAGGGGAGGCACAAAGAGACCCAGTACTTC.

The chain has TRBV7-2 and TRBJ2-5; 9 bases map to TRBD1. Germline-derived CDR1 and CDR2 are SGHTA and FQGNSA. The CDR3 has 16 residues. J gave up 1 base and V 5 bases, and 8 bases lay outside the gene matches. The CDR3 DNA is TGTGCCAGCAGCCAAAGAAGGACAGGGGTCCAAGAGACCCAGTACTTC. This sequence encodes CASSQRRTGVQETQYF.

The genes are TRBV7-9 and TRBJ2-2; D unresolved. CDR3 length: 12 residues. CDR1 and CDR2 (germline): SEHNR, FQNEAQ (reference sequence). Trimming removed 7 bases from V and 4 bases from J, with 7 bases in between. CDR3 amino acids: CASTASTGELFF. CDR3 coding DNA: TGTGCCAGCACCGCGAGCACCGGGGAGCTGTTTTTT.

The table lists this clonotype with a count of one. The conserved phenylalanine or tryptophan normally closing the CDR3 is absent here, so this likely arose from a read error. The chain recombines TRBV7-8 with TRBJ1-2, with TRBD1 matching 8 bases. This CDR3 spans 15 amino acids. Looked up from germline, CDR1 is SGHVS and CDR2 is FQNEAQ. V was pared by 5 bases and J by 5 bases, with 10 bases of the junction left unmatched. This CDR3 is CASSRVAGGPYGYTL. The CDR3 DNA is TGTGCCAGCAGCCGGGTTGCAGGGGGCCCATATGGCTACACCCTC.

This clonotype was seen more than once but under ten times. The chain recombines TRBV7-3 with TRBJ1-1, with D possibly matching TRBD1 (5 bases). In germline, CDR1 is SGHTA, CDR2 FQGTGA. V lost 1 base to trimming and J lost 12 bases, with 15 bases between them. The CDR3 has 13 residues. The CDR3 DNA follows: TGTGCCAGCAGCTTAATGCGCGACAGTGCACCTTTCTTT. Translated, it gives CASSLMRDSAPFF.